The next 15 T cell receptor beta chains were all read from a single sample in a study of shared clonotypes between healthy human individuals. The table came from immunoSEQ multiplex PCR; TCRdb's copy has only in-frame clones and leaves some out. The sample shows millions of clones, about 92% of them seen only once. Sequenced: naive CD4+ T cells sorted from blood. Subset meaning: CD45RA+ positively selected. These receptors originate from a man between 18 and 35 years old in good health.

The chain has TRBV2 and TRBJ1-4; D uncertain. In germline, CDR1 is SNHLY, CDR2 FYNNEI. There are 13 residues in the CDR3. V lost 6 bases and J lost 2, with 7 bases in between. The CDR3 bases are TGTGCCAGCAGACAGTGGACTAATGAAAAACTGTTTTTT. It is translated as CASRQWTNEKLFF.

The gene calls are TRBV7-9 and TRBJ1-2; the match to TRBD1 covers 7 bases. The V gene end was trimmed by 5 bases and the J gene end by 7 bases; junction bases not matched to a gene: 16. The CDR3 is 16 amino acids. Germline V gene lookup returns CDR1 SEHNR and CDR2 FQNEAQ (reference sequence). In DNA form, the CDR3 reads TGTGCCAGCAGCCCGACAAGACAGGGCCCAGCTTCTGGCTACACCTTC. Protein product: CASSPTRQGPASGYTF. Full variable domain (outside the CDR3, taken from reference TRBV7-9 and TRBJ1-2): DTGVSQNPRHKITKRGQNVTFRCDPISEHNRLYWYRQTLGQGPEFLTYFQNEAQLEKSRLLSDRFSAERPKGSFSTLEIQRTEQGDSAMYLCASSPTRQGPASGYTFGSGTRLTVV.

The V and J genes are TRBV23-1 and TRBJ2-7; TRBD1 is a possible D gene (5 bases). TRBV23-1 is an open reading frame, and its role is uncertain. The length of the CDR3 is 21 residues. V lost 0 bases to trimming and J lost 3 bases, with 30 bases between them. The CDR3 spells CASSQSSRWRQSERSHYEQYF. CDR3 nucleotide sequence: TGCGCCAGCAGTCAATCGTCGAGGTGGAGACAGTCTGAGAGGTCCCACTACGAGCAGTACTTC.

The rearrangement uses TRBV7-2 and TRBJ2-1; the D is unclear. Per germline, CDR1 SGHTA and CDR2 FQGNSA. The CDR3 has 11 amino acids. Trimming stripped 5 bases from V and 9 bases from J, with 8 bases between. CDR3 coding DNA: TGTGCCAGCAGCCTTTACGGTGAGCAGTTCTTC. Protein: CASSLYGEQFF.

The V and J genes are TRBV10-3 and TRBJ2-7, with D perhaps TRBD1 or TRBD2 (5 bases each). The V and J ends lost 2 bases and 6 bases respectively, with 17 bases between them. Germline assignment: CDR1 ENHRY and CDR2 SYGVKD. This CDR3 has 15 residues. This CDR3 is CAISEPGLRDGEQYF. Here the CDR3 DNA reads TGTGCCATCAGTGAGCCGGGGTTACGGGACGGCGAGCAGTACTTC.

This CDR3 reads CASSLLAGTSTDTQYF. The CDR3, as DNA: TGTGCCAGCAGCTTACTAGCGGGGACCTCCACAGATACGCAGTATTTT. This chain connects TRBV7-2 to TRBJ2-3; 9 bases match TRBD2. Looked up from germline, CDR1 is SGHTA and CDR2 is FQGNSA. V was pared by 2 bases and J by 2 bases, with 5 bases of the junction left unmatched. The CDR3 sequence is 16 residues long.

On this clone: Other nucleotide sequences from this sample produce the same CDR3. This chain uses TRBV9 with TRBJ1-5, with 8 nucleotides matching TRBD1. J was trimmed by 4 bases and V by 0 bases; bases with no gene match: 0. This CDR3 spans 14 amino acids. Germline assignment: CDR1 SGDLS and CDR2 YYNGEE. The CDR3 reads CASSVGTGNQPQHF. The CDR3 DNA follows: TGTGCCAGCAGCGTAGGGACAGGGAATCAGCCCCAGCATTTT.

The chain employs TRBV18 and TRBJ1-2; 11 positions match TRBD1. The V segment lost 3 bases and the J segment 7 bases; nucleotides outside the gene matches: 7. Germline CDR1 and CDR2: KGHSH and LQKENI. The CDR3 loop spans 15 amino acids. CDR3 protein: CASSPPGQGVGGYTF. The DNA of the CDR3 is TGTGCCAGCTCACCTCCGGGACAGGGGGTCGGTGGCTACACCTTC.

This sequence joins TRBV10-3 and TRBJ2-1; 7 bases agree with TRBD1. Looked up from germline, CDR1 is ENHRY and CDR2 is SYGVKD. The CDR3 spans 13 residues. V was pared by 6 bases and J by 2 bases, with 1 base of the junction left unmatched. The chain's CDR3 is CAIRTGPYNEQFF. DNA for the CDR3: TGTGCCATCAGGACAGGGCCCTACAATGAGCAGTTCTTC.

J is TRBJ1-1 and V is TRBV10-3; 7 bases match TRBD1. The ends lost 5 bases at V and 1 base at J; junction bases unmatched: 7. In germline, CDR1 is ENHRY, CDR2 SYGVKD. The CDR3 has 15 amino acids. The chain's CDR3 is CAISRRTGSNTEAFF. Here the CDR3 DNA reads TGTGCCATCAGTAGAAGGACAGGCTCGAACACTGAAGCTTTCTTT.

This sequence joins TRBV19 and TRBJ1-2; TRBD1 matches at 10 bases. CDR1 LNHDA and CDR2 SQIVND come from the germline V gene (reference sequence). CDR3 size: 17 residues. The ends lost 4 bases at V and 4 bases at J; junction bases unmatched: 12. CDR3: CASSRGTGALTSYGYTF. Here the CDR3 DNA reads TGTGCCAGTAGTAGAGGGACAGGGGCCCTGACCTCCTATGGCTACACCTTC.

The chain joins TRBV19 to TRBJ2-1; 8 bases are shared with TRBD2. CDR1 is LNHDA, CDR2 SQIVND, per germline (reference sequence). V lost 4 bases, J lost 5 bases, and 4 bases stayed unmatched. The CDR3 consists of 14 residues. As DNA, the CDR3 is TGTGCCAGTAGTACGATTAGCGGGAACAATGAGCAGTTCTTC. This codes for CASSTISGNNEQFF.

V usage is TRBV6-5 and J usage is TRBJ2-1; 9 bases are shared with TRBD2. With 10 bases clipped from V and 8 bases from J, the junction kept 12 bases outside the gene matches. CDR1 and CDR2 from the germline V gene are MNHEY and SVGAGI. The CDR3 runs 14 residues. The CDR3, as DNA: TGTGCCACGGGGCTAGCGGGAAATCGGGATGAGCAGTTCTTC. Amino acid sequence: CATGLAGNRDEQFF.

The genes are TRBV11-2 and TRBJ1-6; TRBD1 aligns across 8 bases. Germline CDR1 SGHAT, CDR2 FQNNGV. Germline trimming cut 5 bases from V and 10 bases from J; bases unmatched to any gene: 4. CDR3 length equals 13 residues. The CDR3 DNA sequence: TGTGCCAGCAGCCGACAGGGGAAATCACCCCTCCACTTT. This gives the protein CASSRQGKSPLHF. Based on the CDR3 plus reference TRBV11-2 and TRBJ1-6, the full variable domain is EAGVAQSPRYKIIEKRQSVAFWCNPISGHATLYWYQQILGQGPKLLIQFQNNGVVDDSQLPKDRFSAERLKGVDSTLKIQPAKLEDSAVYLCASSRQGKSPLHFGNGTRLTVT.

As to this clone: Other DNA sequences in the sample encode the same CDR3. CDR3 protein: CASSLLAGGNNEQFF. The CDR3 DNA reads TGTGCCAGCAGCCTTCTAGCGGGAGGAAACAATGAGCAGTTCTTC. V is TRBV6-1 and J is TRBJ2-1; TRBD2 aligns across 11 bases. The CDR3 consists of 15 residues. Germline assignment: CDR1 MNHNS and CDR2 SASEGT. The trim removed 6 bases at V and 5 bases at J, leaving 6 bases unmatched.